These 9 T cell receptor beta chains were sequenced from one sample in a study of PD-1 blockade in classical Hodgkin lymphoma (dated by TCRdb to the early 2020s). The library was generated by the immunoSEQ multiplex PCR assay. Here the immuneACCESS table is served through TCRdb, limited to in-frame sequences with V and J called. Missing clones are a known gap in these copies; in checked studies unresolved V genes cover under half, and the rest lacks a known reason. The sample table shows about 19,000 clones, and around 76% are seen once. The top ten constitute roughly 20% of the sample. The sample's time point label, decoded: cycle 4 day 1 (C4D1), after more than five weeks of nivolumab. Every trial patient had relapsed after autologous stem cell transplantation, and cohorts A, B and C differed in prior brentuximab vedotin exposure. The specimen comprised peripheral blood mononuclear cells (PBMCs), sampled before the fourth cycle of nivolumab. The source of these receptors is a human donor with classical Hodgkin lymphoma.

Note on this clone: The junction does not match germline at one end; this may be a read error. This chain links TRBV20-1 with TRBJ1-2; D remains ambiguous. CDR3 length: 9 residues. Germline CDR1 DFQATT, CDR2 SNEGSKA (reference sequence). Here the CDR3 reads CSARKTSAF. CDR3 DNA: TGCAGTGCCCGGAAGACGAGCGCCTTC.

This clone was seen only a few times. The sample holds other DNA sequences that translate to the same CDR3. The J gene is TRBJ2-2, the V gene TRBV19; possibly TRBD1 for D (6 bases). This CDR3 spans 13 amino acids. The germline V gene has CDR1 LNHDA and CDR2 SQIVND (reference sequence). V lost 3 bases to trimming and J lost 6 bases, with 8 bases between them. The CDR3 is CASSIRGSGELFF. In nucleotides, the CDR3 is TGTGCCAGTAGTATCAGGGGCTCCGGGGAGCTGTTTTTT. The complete variable domain, with remaining parts taken from reference TRBV19 and TRBJ2-2, reads DGGITQSPKYLFRKEGQNVTLSCEQNLNHDAMYWYRQDPGQGLRLIYYSQIVNDFQKGDIAEGYSVSREKKESFPLTVTSAQKNPTAFYLCASSIRGSGELFFGEGSRLTVL.

The rearrangement links TRBV19 to TRBJ1-2; D unresolved. In germline, CDR1 is LNHDA, CDR2 SQIVND (reference sequence). The CDR3 totals 14 residues. V was cut by 5 bases and J by 1 base, with 11 bases left in between. CDR3 nucleotide sequence: TGTGCCAGTAGTCTCTTGACCCATAACTATGGCTACACCTTC. The encoded protein is CASSLLTHNYGYTF.

The chain employs TRBV28 and TRBJ2-4; TRBD1 aligns across 12 bases. The CDR3 consists of 20 residues. With 7 bases clipped from V and 0 bases from J, the junction kept 16 bases outside the gene matches. Germline values: CDR1 MDHEN, CDR2 SYDVKM. Here the CDR3 DNA reads TGTGCCAGCATGAGGACGTGGGGACAGGGGGCCCCTTTAGCCAAAAACATTCAGTACTTC. This encodes CASMRTWGQGAPLAKNIQYF.

The chain couples TRBV6-1 to TRBJ2-1; TRBD1 aligns across 11 bases. The CDR3 loop spans 18 amino acids. V lost 1 base and J lost 8; bases outside the gene matches: 13. Germline CDR1 reads MNHNS; CDR2 reads SASEGT. The CDR3 loop reads CASSEDMGTGGRWDEQFF. CDR3 DNA: TGTGCCAGCAGTGAAGATATGGGGACAGGGGGAAGATGGGATGAGCAGTTCTTC.

This chain connects TRBV19 to TRBJ1-4; D uncertain. The CDR3 has 13 residues. In germline, CDR1 is LNHDA, CDR2 SQIVND (reference sequence). V lost 5 bases and J lost 7, with 11 bases in between. In nucleotides, the CDR3 is TGTGCCAGTAGTTGGCTGGGAACTGAAAAACTGTTTTTT. Translation gives CASSWLGTEKLFF.

The chain's CDR3 is CASSWGSGLNTQYF. CDR3 in DNA: TGTGCCAGCAGTTGGGGTAGCGGGTTAAATACGCAGTATTTT. The V gene is TRBV6-6, the J gene TRBJ2-3, with 7 bases that match TRBD2. The CDR3 contains 14 residues. J was trimmed by 7 bases and V by 4 bases; bases with no gene match: 8. In germline, CDR1 is MNHNY, CDR2 SVGAGI (reference sequence).

The J gene is TRBJ2-2, the V gene TRBV6-1; 15 nucleotides line up with TRBD2. Looked up from germline, CDR1 is MNHNS and CDR2 is SASEGT. The length of the CDR3 is 15 residues. V shed 10 bases, J shed 7 bases, and the junction held 7 bases outside the gene matches. This CDR3 reads CATGTSGGSVGELFF. DNA of the CDR3: TGTGCCACCGGGACTAGCGGGGGGTCTGTCGGGGAGCTGTTTTTT.

The V and J genes are TRBV19 and TRBJ1-6, with 10 bases aligning to TRBD1. V dropped 6 bases and J dropped 8; count of bases not matched to a gene: 10. This CDR3 spans 16 amino acids. Germline assignment: CDR1 LNHDA and CDR2 SQIVND (reference sequence). For the CDR3, the DNA is TGTGCCAGTAGCCTATTACCCGGGACAGGGGATTCACCCCTCCACTTT. Its translation: CASSLLPGTGDSPLHF.